Below, 9 T cell receptor beta chains from the same sample are listed, as sequenced in a study of blood T cells in healthy people across ages. Using a J-beta primer mix together with a sample-barcoded 5' primer, a second PCR was run for roughly 6 to 11 cycles. TCRdb recomputed calls from the 5' RACE reads with MiXCR, one row per CDR3 protein. The repertoire has about 1.8 million distinct CDR3 sequences, less than 50% of them found once; the top ten carry 2.1%. The specimen sequenced was blood. These receptor sequences come from a woman between 40 and 55 years old in good health.

A few counts support this clonotype. The chain joins TRBV20-1 to TRBJ2-7; TRBD1 matches 11 bases. The germline V gene has CDR1 DFQATT and CDR2 SNEGSKA (reference sequence). After removal of 3 bases from V and 6 bases from J, the junction contained 4 bases not matched to a gene. The CDR3 extends over 13 amino acids. The DNA of the CDR3 is TGCAGTGCTAGGGGACAGGGGGGTGGCGAGCAGTACTTC. It specifies CSARGQGGGEQYF.

This clonotype was counted between two and nine times. The genes are TRBV6-5 and TRBJ2-1; tentatively, D is TRBD2 (6 bases). The CDR3 length is 15 residues. With 7 bases removed from V and 2 bases from J, the gap between germline ends came to 15 bases. CDR1 is MNHEY, CDR2 SVGAGI, per germline. The CDR3 protein is CASTKGRGAYNEQFF. In DNA form, the CDR3 reads TGTGCCAGCACGAAGGGGCGCGGGGCCTACAATGAGCAGTTCTTC.

Written as DNA, the CDR3 is TGTGCCAGCAGCTTCCATAACTACGAGCAGTACTTC. Amino acids: CASSFHNYEQYF. The gene calls are TRBV7-2 and TRBJ2-7; D is unresolved. Germline V gene lookup returns CDR1 SGHTA and CDR2 FQGNSA. V lost 3 bases to trimming and J lost 3 bases, with 6 bases between them. This CDR3 region has 12 residues.

The rearrangement links TRBV4-3 to TRBJ1-2; D gene ambiguous. CDR3 length equals 14 residues. Deletions cut 1 base from V and 8 bases from J, with 14 bases between. Per the germline V gene, CDR1 is LGHNA and CDR2 is YSLEER. In DNA form, the CDR3 reads TGCGCCAGCAGCCAAGTTTCAAGGGTTTACGGCTACACCTTC. Encoded protein: CASSQVSRVYGYTF.

In nucleotides, the CDR3 is TGTGCCAGCAGCCAAGAGAGGAGCTGGGACGGATACAATGAGCAGTTCTTC. Translating gives CASSQERSWDGYNEQFF. The chain recombines TRBV14 with TRBJ2-1; either TRBD1 or TRBD2 may supply D (5 bases each). Germline lookup yields CDR1 SGHDN and CDR2 FVKESK. The CDR3 spans 17 residues. Deletions cut 0 bases from V and 4 bases from J, with 16 bases between.

This clonotype appeared a few times. V and J are TRBV7-8 and TRBJ2-1; D gene ambiguous. Germline V gene data show CDR1 as SGHVS and CDR2 as FQNEAQ. This CDR3 has 16 amino acids. Trimming cost V 2 bases and J 5 bases, with 16 bases left between them. As DNA, the CDR3 is TGTGCCAGCAGCTTAAGGGTTCGAGACGCGGACAATGAGCAGTTCTTC. Its translation is CASSLRVRDADNEQFF.

This rearrangement joins TRBV29-1 to TRBJ1-2, with D tentatively TRBD1 (5 bases). The CDR3 has 11 amino acids. The ends were cut back, 4 bases at V and 8 bases at J, with 11 bases in the middle. CDR1 is SQVTM, CDR2 ANQGSEA, per germline. CDR3 DNA: TGCAGCGTTGTTACGGGGGACGGCTACACCTTC. This encodes CSVVTGDGYTF.

The chain uses TRBV9 and TRBJ1-2; D is perhaps TRBD1 (5 bases). From germline, CDR1 is SGDLS and CDR2 YYNGEE. The CDR3 runs 12 residues. V shed 0 bases and J shed 8 bases, with 8 bases lying between them. The CDR3 here is CASSVEGTGYTF. The CDR3 DNA reads TGTGCCAGCAGCGTAGAAGGGACCGGCTACACCTTC.

This clonotype was seen more than once but under ten times. The V and J genes are TRBV5-1 and TRBJ2-1, with 14 positions matching TRBD2. The V gene end was trimmed by 3 bases and the J gene end by 6 bases; junction bases not matched to a gene: 17. The CDR3 totals 20 residues. Germline-derived CDR1 and CDR2 are SGHRS and YFSETQ. CDR3 sequence reads: CASSWTSGGPRKLAPNEQFF. Here the CDR3 DNA reads TGCGCCAGCAGCTGGACTAGCGGGGGGCCTCGAAAGCTAGCGCCCAATGAGCAGTTCTTC.